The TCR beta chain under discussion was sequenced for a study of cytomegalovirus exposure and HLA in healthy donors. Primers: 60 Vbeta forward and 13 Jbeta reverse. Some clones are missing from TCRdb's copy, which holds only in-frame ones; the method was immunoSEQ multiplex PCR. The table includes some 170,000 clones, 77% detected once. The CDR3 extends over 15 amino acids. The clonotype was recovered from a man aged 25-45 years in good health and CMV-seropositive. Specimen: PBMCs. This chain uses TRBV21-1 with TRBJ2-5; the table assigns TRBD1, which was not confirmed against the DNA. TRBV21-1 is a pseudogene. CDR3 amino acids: CASSSNRGRGETQYF. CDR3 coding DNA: TGTGCCAGCAGCTCAAACAGGGGGCGTGGGGAGACCCAGTACTTC.